Listed here is a single TCR beta chain. The antigen is not known. The template was genomic DNA from peripheral blood, not RNA. TRB rearrangements spanning V, D and J were amplified using mixed TRB-A/B primers. Each CDR3 protein is one row after TCRdb ran MiXCR on the multiplex PCR reads. This table holds several thousand distinct CDR3 sequences, around a third found once. The sample is drawn from a study of T cell repertoires in aging, cancer and after chemotherapy. As for the study in general: Chronic lymphocytic leukemia patients on fludarabine- or bendamustine-based regimens gave paired samples before and after chemotherapy. Roughly 10 million TCR reads made up the full dataset.

General study points: No conclusions about immunological memory after chemotherapy can be drawn from the repertoire data.

The TCR was taken from a human donor with a blood cancer. Material: blood.

The CDR3 sequence: CSGRGGDQPQHF. CDR3 nucleotide sequence: TGCAGTGGAAGGGGGGGAGATCAGCCCCAGCATTTT. The gene calls are TRBV20-1 and TRBJ1-5, with D possibly matching TRBD1 (6 bases). CDR3 length: 12 amino acids. Per the germline V gene, CDR1 is DFQATT and CDR2 is SNEGSKA (reference sequence). V dropped 7 bases and J dropped 5 bases, with 12 bases sitting between them.